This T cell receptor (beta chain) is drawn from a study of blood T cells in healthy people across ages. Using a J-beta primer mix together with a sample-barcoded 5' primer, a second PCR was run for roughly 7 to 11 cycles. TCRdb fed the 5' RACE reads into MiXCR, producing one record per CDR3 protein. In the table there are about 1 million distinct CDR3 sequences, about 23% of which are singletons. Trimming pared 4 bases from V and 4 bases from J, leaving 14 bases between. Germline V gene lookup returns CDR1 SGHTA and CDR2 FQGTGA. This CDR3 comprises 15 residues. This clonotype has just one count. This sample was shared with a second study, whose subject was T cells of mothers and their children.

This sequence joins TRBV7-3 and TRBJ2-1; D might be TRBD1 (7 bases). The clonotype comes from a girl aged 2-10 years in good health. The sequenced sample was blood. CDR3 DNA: TGTGCCAGCAGCTCCTGGAGGGGGCCTTACAATGAGCAGTTCTTC. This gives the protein CASSSWRGPYNEQFF.